A single sample is the source of the 18 T cell receptor beta chains below, sequenced in a study of early T cells in non-severe SARS-CoV-2 infection. MiXCR was run by TCRdb on the 5' RACE reads, yielding one entry per CDR3 protein. The table lists 70,000 to 75,000 distinct CDR3 sequences, around 12% of them singletons. Sequencing used whole blood. These receptors were taken from an adult who was a healthcare worker with PCR-confirmed SARS-CoV-2 infection or an uninfected control (not recorded which).

J is TRBJ2-1 and V is TRBV10-1; possible D gene TRBD2, 5 bases. V lost 0 bases and J 12 bases, leaving 15 bases between the germline ends. Germline V gene data show CDR1 as WNHNN and CDR2 as SYGVQD (reference sequence). CDR3 length: 14 residues. The chain's CDR3 is CASSESRGAERQFF. The CDR3 nucleotides read TGCGCCAGCAGTGAGTCTAGAGGAGCGGAGAGGCAGTTCTTC.

CDR3 sequence (DNA): TGTGCCAGCAGCAAAGGGGACAGGGATACTGAAGCTTTCTTT. As protein: CASSKGDRDTEAFF. The chain employs TRBV21-1 and TRBJ1-1; the tabulated D call, TRBD1, remains unverified against the DNA. TRBV21-1 is described as a pseudogene. The CDR3 spans 14 residues.

The chain has TRBV6-6 and TRBJ1-5, with a possible D match to TRBD1 (6 bases). From germline, CDR1 is MNHNY and CDR2 SVGAGI (reference sequence). The CDR3 loop spans 15 amino acids. V was cut by 6 bases and J by 1 base, with 13 bases left in between. CDR3 coding DNA: TGTGCCAGCAGCCCGGACAGTTTAAGCAATCAGCCCCAGCATTTT. This encodes CASSPDSLSNQPQHF.

J is TRBJ2-7 and V is TRBV5-6, with D tentatively TRBD1 (5 bases). The germline V gene encodes CDR1 SGHDT and CDR2 YYEEEE. The CDR3 is 16 residues long. V lost 2 bases, J lost 2 bases, and 17 bases lay in between. The CDR3 reads CASSFLGHSSPYEQYF. The CDR3 DNA follows: TGTGCCAGCAGCTTCCTTGGACACTCCTCCCCCTACGAGCAGTACTTC.

This clonotype was picked up a small number of times. The chain employs TRBV4-1 and TRBJ1-2; 12 nucleotides line up with TRBD1. The CDR3 extends over 18 amino acids. Germline V gene sequence: CDR1 MGHRA, CDR2 YSYEKL. V gave up 1 base and J gave up 6 bases; unmatched junction bases: 12. The CDR3 DNA reads TGCGCCAGCAGCCAAGGACTGCTGTGGGGACAGGGGGCACATGGCTACACCTTC. The encoded protein is CASSQGLLWGQGAHGYTF.

This clonotype turned up a few times. V and J are TRBV30 and TRBJ1-3; D unresolved. The V end was cut by 4 bases, the J end by 4 bases, with 5 bases between. The CDR3 extends over 11 amino acids. Germline V gene data show CDR1 as GTSNPN and CDR2 as SVGIG (reference sequence). The CDR3 DNA follows: TGTGCCTGGACGACGGGAAACACCATATATTTT. As protein: CAWTTGNTIYF.

There are many counts of this clonotype. The chain is built from TRBV5-1 and TRBJ1-2; no definite D call. Trimming cost V 0 bases and J 4 bases, with 13 bases left between them. Germline V gene data show CDR1 as SGHRS and CDR2 as YFSETQ. CDR3 length: 15 residues. CDR3 residues: CASSLAGFISYGYTF. The CDR3 DNA reads TGCGCCAGCAGCTTGGCTGGGTTCATCAGCTATGGCTACACCTTC.

This clonotype was recorded at least ten times. The rearrangement joins TRBV29-1 to TRBJ2-3; the D gene is possibly TRBD1 (5 bases). Germline V CDR1 and CDR2: SQVTM, ANQGSEA. V lost 4 bases and J lost 1, with 9 bases in between. This CDR3 spans 13 amino acids. CDR3 DNA sequence: TGCAGCGTTGGGACATCGCGCACAGATACGCAGTATTTT. Its translation is CSVGTSRTDTQYF.

This clonotype came up a few times. This chain links TRBV6-5 with TRBJ1-5; D remains ambiguous. The CDR3 is 13 amino acids. Germline assignment: CDR1 MNHEY and CDR2 SVGAGI. The V end was cut by 2 bases, the J end by 7 bases, with 9 bases between. The CDR3 is CASSYDRGQPQHF. In DNA, the CDR3 is TGTGCCAGCAGTTACGATCGGGGACAGCCCCAGCATTTT.

The table lists this clonotype with many counts. CDR3 DNA: TGCAGCGTTGAAGCGGCGTCCTCCTACGAGCAGTACTTC. Translating gives CSVEAASSYEQYF. This chain connects TRBV29-1 to TRBJ2-7; unclear D gene. Germline lookup yields CDR1 SQVTM and CDR2 ANQGSEA. CDR3 length: 13 residues. V lost 1 base to trimming and J lost 0 bases, with 7 bases between them.

V usage is TRBV18 and J usage is TRBJ2-7; no reliable D call. V was trimmed by 4 bases and J by 0 bases, leaving 13 bases between them. The CDR3 covers 15 residues. Germline values: CDR1 KGHSH, CDR2 LQKENI. CDR3 DNA: TGTGCCAGCTCACACCCTAGGTTTAGCTCCTACGAGCAGTACTTC. It codes for CASSHPRFSSYEQYF.

This clonotype has a count of ten or more. The rearrangement links TRBV30 to TRBJ2-2; 8 positions match TRBD1. V lost 4 bases, J lost 6 bases, and 7 bases stayed unmatched. There are 14 residues in the CDR3. Germline lookup yields CDR1 GTSNPN and CDR2 SVGIG (reference sequence). The CDR3 loop reads CAWNRQGNSGELFF. The CDR3 DNA reads as TGTGCCTGGAACAGACAGGGGAATTCCGGGGAGCTGTTTTTT.

This chain links TRBV5-1 with TRBJ2-1; 10 bases map to TRBD2. Trimming took 4 bases from V and 5 from J; bases not matched to a gene: 9. This CDR3 contains 16 residues. Germline CDR1 reads SGHRS; CDR2 reads YFSETQ. The chain's CDR3 is CASSVPSGSLHNEQFF. In DNA form, the CDR3 reads TGCGCCAGCAGCGTCCCTAGCGGGAGCCTACACAATGAGCAGTTCTTC.

This clonotype was picked up many times. The chain has TRBV6-1 and TRBJ1-2; D not resolved. The CDR3 length is 13 residues. From germline, CDR1 is MNHNS and CDR2 SASEGT. V was pared by 2 bases and J by 5 bases, with 9 bases between. In DNA form, the CDR3 reads TGTGCCAGCAGTGAAACATCCATGTATGGCTACACCTTC. Translating it yields CASSETSMYGYTF.

This clonotype has at least ten counts. V gene TRBV18 combines with J gene TRBJ2-7; TRBD1 matches 8 bases. The CDR3 has 13 amino acids. The germline V gene has CDR1 KGHSH and CDR2 LQKENI. V gave up 4 bases and J gave up 5 bases; unmatched junction bases: 4. As DNA, the CDR3 is TGTGCCAGCTCACGTACAGGGGGAGACGAGCAGTACTTC. Translated: CASSRTGGDEQYF.

The rearrangement links TRBV6-6 to TRBJ2-5; 11 nucleotides agree with TRBD1. In germline, CDR1 is MNHNY, CDR2 SVGAGI (reference sequence). With 8 bases clipped from V and 1 base from J, the junction kept 6 bases outside the gene matches. The CDR3 contains 15 residues. DNA for the CDR3: TGTGCCAGCTCTTCCGGGACAGGGGGCCAAGAGACCCAGTACTTC. The encoded protein is CASSSGTGGQETQYF.

The V and J genes are TRBV29-1 and TRBJ2-7; D remains ambiguous. The length of the CDR3 is 11 residues. In germline, CDR1 is SQVTM, CDR2 ANQGSEA. V lost 1 base and J 5 bases, leaving 6 bases between the germline ends. This chain's CDR3 is CSVEGVDEQYF. In DNA form, the CDR3 reads TGCAGCGTTGAAGGCGTGGACGAGCAGTACTTC.

This clonotype was recorded at least ten times. In DNA form, the CDR3 reads TGCGCCAGCCCGATGGCCCCTCCTTCCAATGAGCAGTTCTTC. This translates into CASPMAPPSNEQFF. The rearrangement uses TRBV23-1 and TRBJ2-1; D call uncertain. TRBV23-1 is filed as an ORF, its function uncertain. Trimming took 8 bases from V and 6 from J, leaving 17 bases between them. This CDR3 region has 14 residues.